This T cell receptor beta chain was observed in a study of regulatory T cells in long-lasting Graves disease. Background on the study: New Graves' disease cases had less than 3 months of antithyroid drugs.

V lost 5 bases to trimming and J lost 7 bases; unmatched junction nucleotides: 6. Germline V gene data show CDR1 as DFQATT and CDR2 as SNEGSKA (reference sequence). CDR3 length: 14 residues. To note about this clonotype: Its antigen is currently unknown.

Relying on iRepertoire HTBI primers and Arm-PCR of CDR3 regions, the team built TCR beta libraries. One entry per CDR3 protein results from TCRdb running MiXCR on the multiplex PCR reads. Of approximately 360,000 distinct CDR3 sequences detected, 10% to 15% appear once; the ten largest clones hold approximately 17%. Study findings and constraints: Researchers examined only peripheral blood and not thyroid tissue.

The time point: newly diagnosed GD, antithyroid drugs for less than 3 months. Making the TCR library involved RNA that had been extracted from PBMCs. The sample was also linked to a second study, of T cells in Graves' hyperthyroidism and ophthalmopathy. That study reports: When the TCR CDR3 underwent first-round RT-PCR, the HTBI primer set was used. Clonotypes that were expanded in thyroid above 0.001 mostly appeared in blood too.

The sample was peripheral blood mononuclear cells (PBMCs), taken at new diagnosis, from a patient treated with antithyroid drugs. The chain links TRBV20-1 to TRBJ2-1; 12 bases agree with TRBD2. The receptor was derived from a woman between 18 and 30 years old with Graves disease. CDR3: CSASSGGAVNEQFF. Here the CDR3 DNA reads TGCAGTGCTTCTAGCGGGGGGGCCGTTAATGAGCAGTTCTTC.